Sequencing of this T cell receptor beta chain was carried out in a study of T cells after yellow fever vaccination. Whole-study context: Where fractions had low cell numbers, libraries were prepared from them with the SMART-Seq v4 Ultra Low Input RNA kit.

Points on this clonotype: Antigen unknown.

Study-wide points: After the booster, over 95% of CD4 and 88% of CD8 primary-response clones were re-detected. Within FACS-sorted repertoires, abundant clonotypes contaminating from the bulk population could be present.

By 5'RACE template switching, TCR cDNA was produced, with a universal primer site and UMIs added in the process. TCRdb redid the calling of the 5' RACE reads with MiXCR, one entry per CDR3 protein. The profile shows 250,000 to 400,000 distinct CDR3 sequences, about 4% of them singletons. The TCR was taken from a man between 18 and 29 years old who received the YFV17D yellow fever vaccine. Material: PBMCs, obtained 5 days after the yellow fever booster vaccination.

CDR3 DNA: TGTGCCAGCATACCCTTCAACCCTGAAGCTTTCTTT. It specifies CASIPFNPEAFF. The chain combines TRBV12-3 or TRBV12-4 with TRBJ1-1; no firm D call. CDR3 length equals 12 residues. Trimming stripped 7 bases from V and 6 bases from J, with 12 bases between.